This TCR beta chain came from a study of response to subunit inactivated influenza vaccine. This CDR3 has 16 amino acids. The junction had 8 bases not matched to a gene; V was cut back by 3 bases and J by 5 bases. Germline V gene sequence: CDR1 KGHDR, CDR2 SFDVKD. Each CDR3 protein gets one entry after TCRdb re-called the RT-PCR reads with MiXCR. The top ten hold 2.5% to 3% of the sample, which has about 540,000 distinct CDR3 sequences, roughly 25% seen once. The same specimen was also included in a second study, on T cells expressing NK-cell markers. That source notes: TCR beta cDNA was generated via 5'RACE template switching incorporating UMIs.

V is TRBV24-1 and J is TRBJ2-5; TRBD2 matches 10 bases. The sample here was CD4+ T cells sorted from PBMCs, taken roughly 12 days after vaccination. The origin of this receptor is a man between 45 and 60 years old who received an inactivated influenza vaccine. This chain's CDR3 is CATSDISGGALETQYF. CDR3 DNA: TGTGCCACCAGTGATATAAGCGGGGGGGCCTTGGAGACCCAGTACTTC.